The 9 T cell receptor beta chains reported below all come from one sample, sequenced in a study of CD8+ T cells in alopecia areata. Extracted from the samples, RNA was reverse transcribed into cDNA to serve as the sequencing template. The assay was immunoSEQ multiplex PCR, and TCRdb's table has in-frame clones only and misses some. The table lists around 270,000 clones, more than 45% of them singletons, with roughly 1.8% in the top ten. As for treatment: oral pan-JAK inhibitor, 5-10 mg twice daily. This material consisted of CD4+ T cells sorted from blood, taken at week 24, from a patient treated with tofacitinib. The receptor set was obtained from a human donor with alopecia areata.

The chain combines TRBV5-4 with TRBJ2-1; TRBD1 or TRBD2 may be the D gene (5 bases each). Germline V gene data show CDR1 as SGHNT and CDR2 as YYREEE (reference sequence). This CDR3 is built from 14 residues. V was cut by 7 bases and J by 1 base, with 12 bases left in between. The CDR3 sequence is CASSPWGSYNEQFF. In nucleotides, the CDR3 is TGTGCCAGCTCACCTTGGGGGTCCTACAATGAGCAGTTCTTC.

The chain recombines TRBV25-1 with TRBJ2-7; TRBD1 is a possible D gene (5 bases). This CDR3 spans 14 amino acids. Trimming removed 2 bases from V and 5 bases from J, with 13 bases in between. The germline V gene encodes CDR1 MGHDK and CDR2 SYGVNS. Here the CDR3 reads CASSEPHRTNEQYF. For the CDR3, the DNA is TGTGCCAGCAGTGAACCCCATCGGACAAACGAGCAGTACTTC.

This clone came up once. The chain carries TRBV4-3 and TRBJ1-2; tentatively, D is TRBD1 (6 bases). The CDR3 contains 15 residues. The ends were cut back, 1 base at V and 8 bases at J, with 17 bases in the middle. In germline, CDR1 is LGHNA, CDR2 YSLEER. The chain's CDR3 is CASSQADRWAYGYTF. CDR3 nucleotide sequence: TGCGCCAGCAGCCAAGCGGACAGATGGGCTTACGGCTACACCTTC.

V gene TRBV5-1 combines with J gene TRBJ2-5; no clear D. The CDR3 has 13 residues. CDR1 and CDR2 (germline): SGHRS, YFSETQ. Trimming shortened V by 4 bases and J by 0 bases, and 7 bases separated the two germline ends. CDR3 bases: TGCGCCAGCAGCCTTAATTACCAAGAGACCCAGTACTTC. Its translation: CASSLNYQETQYF.

The J gene is TRBJ2-5, the V gene TRBV7-2; D is possibly TRBD1 (5 bases). Germline values: CDR1 SGHTA, CDR2 FQGNSA. Trimming removed 4 bases from V and 7 bases from J, with 13 bases in between. CDR3 length: 13 residues. The CDR3 region has the DNA TGTGCCAGCAGCTCCGACAGCCCGGGGACCCAGTACTTC. This sequence encodes CASSSDSPGTQYF.

The rearrangement joins TRBV7-2 to TRBJ2-1, with TRBD2 as a possible D gene (7 bases). CDR1 and CDR2 from the germline V gene are SGHTA and FQGNSA. V was cut by 7 bases and J by 1 base, with 20 bases left in between. CDR3 size: 17 residues. DNA of the CDR3: TGTGCCAGCACCACAGACGCGGGGGCGACTTCCTACAATGAGCAGTTCTTC. Its protein is CASTTDAGATSYNEQFF.

This rearrangement joins TRBV7-2 to TRBJ2-2, with 9 positions matching TRBD2. The CDR3 sequence is 16 residues long. Germline CDR1 reads SGHTA; CDR2 reads FQGNSA. Trimming cost V 7 bases and J 4 bases; bases outside gene matches: 10. CDR3 region: CASTLGLAGSTGELFF. The CDR3 nucleotides are TGTGCCAGCACCCTTGGGCTAGCGGGGTCCACCGGGGAGCTGTTTTTT.

The chain uses TRBV29-1 and TRBJ2-3; 12 bases are a match to TRBD2. V was clipped by 3 bases and J by 1 base; unmatched bases: 8. Germline V gene sequence: CDR1 SQVTM, CDR2 ANQGSEA. The CDR3 spans 17 residues. The chain's CDR3 is CSVEPSGGVLGTDTQYF. The CDR3 region has the DNA TGCAGCGTTGAGCCTAGCGGGGGGGTGTTGGGCACAGATACGCAGTATTTT.

The chain employs TRBV30 and TRBJ1-6, with D maybe TRBD1 (5 bases). The V end was cut by 6 bases, the J end by 10 bases, with 19 bases between. CDR3 length equals 14 residues. From germline, CDR1 is GTSNPN and CDR2 SVGIG (reference sequence). CDR3 DNA sequence: TGTGCCTGCGGAATGGGGCAGGTAGGATCACCCCTCCACTTT. Translation: CACGMGQVGSPLHF.